These 29 T cell receptor beta chains share one sample of origin, sequenced in a study of blood T cells in healthy people across ages. Then a second PCR, running roughly 7 to 11 cycles, was carried out with a sample-barcoded 5' primer and a J-beta primer mix. TCRdb passed the 5' RACE reads through MiXCR, listing each CDR3 protein once. The sample has over 1,200,000 distinct CDR3 sequences, almost 60% seen once; the top ten hold 6.5% to 8%. The specimen sequenced was blood. Every receptor here comes from a young man in good health.

Details on this clonotype: The junction shows a germline mismatch at one end, possibly a read error. This sequence joins TRBV6-6 and TRBJ2-4; D is undetermined. The J call could be wrong; TRBJ2-5 is a better fit for the DNA end. The germline gives CDR1 MNHNY, CDR2 SVGAGI (reference sequence). The CDR3 has 13 amino acids. The CDR3: CTSNLLTTETQYF. CDR3 nucleotide sequence: TGTACCAGCAACCTCCTTACTACTGAGACCCAGTACTTC.

This clonotype was recorded a few times. V gene TRBV7-9 combines with J gene TRBJ2-3; 8 nucleotides line up with TRBD2. The CDR3 totals 16 residues. The germline gives CDR1 SEHNR, CDR2 FQNEAQ (reference sequence). J was trimmed by 3 bases and V by 1 base; bases with no gene match: 6. The DNA for the CDR3 is TGTGCCAGCAGCTTAGTAGCGGGATGGGATACAGATACGCAGTATTTT. Its translation: CASSLVAGWDTDTQYF.

The J gene is TRBJ2-2, the V gene TRBV9, with a possible D match to TRBD2 (6 bases). V was shortened by 2 bases and J by 7 bases, with 21 bases between the two germline ends. The CDR3 loop spans 17 amino acids. Germline values: CDR1 SGDLS, CDR2 YYNGEE. The CDR3 is CASSVSGGRSHSGELFF. The CDR3, as DNA: TGTGCCAGCAGCGTTTCTGGGGGGAGATCTCACAGCGGGGAGCTGTTTTTT.

Points on this clonotype: Its ends do not fully match the called genes, so a read error is possible. This chain joins TRBV2 and TRBJ2-2, with 7 bases aligning to TRBD1. The CDR3 covers 16 residues. Looked up from germline, CDR1 is SNHLY and CDR2 is FYNNEI. CDR3 in DNA: TGTGCCAGCAGCGAAGACTGGGACAGACCCACCGGGGAGCTGTTTTTT. It translates to CASSEDWDRPTGELFF.

The chain recombines TRBV6-1 with TRBJ2-3; a possible D gene is TRBD2 (5 bases). The CDR3 has 17 residues. V shed 7 bases and J shed 1 base, with 21 bases lying between them. CDR1 is MNHNS, CDR2 SASEGT, per germline. The CDR3 sequence is CASTTLKGEVGTDTQYF. CDR3 in DNA: TGTGCCAGCACCACCTTAAAGGGAGAGGTCGGCACAGATACGCAGTATTTT.

This clonotype is a singleton in its sample. V usage is TRBV28 and J usage is TRBJ1-2; D not resolved. The germline V gene has CDR1 MDHEN and CDR2 SYDVKM. The CDR3 spans 14 residues. The germline V and J ends were trimmed by 2 bases and 4 bases, with 11 bases remaining between them. The CDR3 nucleotides are TGTGCCAGCAGTTTAAGCAGGAAACCCTATGGCTACACCTTC. This codes for CASSLSRKPYGYTF.

The V call is TRBV5-1, the J call TRBJ2-7; D unclear. V lost 3 bases and J 3 bases, leaving 7 bases between the germline ends. Germline CDR1 reads SGHRS; CDR2 reads YFSETQ. The CDR3 runs to 12 residues. The CDR3 DNA reads TGCGCCAGCAGCTATGAGAACTACGAGCAGTACTTC. This gives the protein CASSYENYEQYF.

This clonotype was seen only a few times. The chain combines TRBV6-6 with TRBJ1-2; 7 bases are shared with TRBD1. The length of the CDR3 is 15 residues. The ends lost 5 bases at V and 8 bases at J; junction bases unmatched: 14. CDR1 and CDR2 from the germline V gene are MNHNY and SVGAGI (reference sequence). CDR3 protein: CASSDAGTELSGYTF. The CDR3 nucleotides read TGTGCCAGCAGTGACGCCGGGACAGAGCTTTCCGGCTACACCTTC.

The chain uses TRBV24-1 and TRBJ2-3; no clear D. The CDR3 consists of 13 residues. The germline V and J ends were trimmed by 0 bases and 4 bases, with 4 bases remaining between them. Germline V lookup: CDR1 KGHDR, CDR2 SFDVKD. The DNA for the CDR3 is TGTGCCACCAGTGATTTGCCAGCAGATACGCAGTATTTT. It yields the protein CATSDLPADTQYF.

This chain connects TRBV4-1 to TRBJ2-7; a possible D gene is TRBD2 (5 bases). The better agreement between TRBJ2-5 and the DNA end casts doubt on the J call. The CDR3 sequence is 14 residues long. In germline, CDR1 is MGHRA, CDR2 YSYEKL. The CDR3 protein is CASSQDEGAETQYF. DNA of the CDR3: TGCGCCAGCAGCCAAGATGAGGGAGCGGAGACCCAGTACTTC.

This clonotype was observed a single time. The chain employs TRBV11-2 and TRBJ2-3, with TRBD1 as a possible D gene (9 bases). Trimming left V 5 bases short and J 6 bases short, with 18 bases between. The CDR3 is 15 amino acids. The germline gives CDR1 SGHAT, CDR2 FQNNGV. CDR3 DNA sequence: TGTGCCAGCAGCCCCGGCGGGGGGACAGGGGATACGCAGTATTTT. Translation gives CASSPGGGTGDTQYF.

The chain couples TRBV27 to TRBJ1-2; D gene ambiguous. Germline V lookup: CDR1 MNHEY, CDR2 SMNVEV (reference sequence). V was clipped by 4 bases and J by 5 bases, with 20 bases between them. This CDR3 has 16 amino acids. The CDR3 sequence: CASSSLYGVNFYGYTF. The CDR3 DNA reads TGTGCCAGCAGTTCATTGTATGGGGTAAACTTTTATGGCTACACCTTC.

About this clonotype itself: The junction and the germline gene differ at one end; a read error may be behind it. The genes are TRBV6-1 and TRBJ1-2; D gene uncertain. Germline-derived CDR1 and CDR2 are MNHNS and SASEGT. The CDR3 length is 13 residues. In DNA, the CDR3 is TGTGCCAGCAGTGAAGTAGATAACGATGGCTACACCTTC. This codes for CASSEVDNDGYTF.

This clonotype came up a few times. The chain combines TRBV15 with TRBJ1-2; TRBD1 is a possible D gene (5 bases). Germline CDR1 reads LNHNV; CDR2 reads YYDKDF (reference sequence). Trimming cost V 1 base and J 4 bases, with 10 bases left between them. CDR3 length: 14 amino acids. In nucleotides, the CDR3 is TGTGCCACCAGCAGAGTACTAGACAGCTATGGCTACACCTTC. It specifies CATSRVLDSYGYTF.

V and J are TRBV7-9 and TRBJ2-3, with D perhaps TRBD1 (5 bases). The CDR3 length is 15 residues. In germline, CDR1 is SEHNR, CDR2 FQNEAQ (reference sequence). V lost 4 bases, J lost 4 bases, and 15 bases lay in between. CDR3 in DNA: TGTGCCAGCAGCTGGGGCCGGCAGGGCCCAGATACGCAGTATTTT. Its protein is CASSWGRQGPDTQYF.

The V and J genes are TRBV10-3 and TRBJ2-3; maybe TRBD2 (6 bases). The CDR3 is made up of 14 amino acids. Germline V gene lookup returns CDR1 ENHRY and CDR2 SYGVKD. V lost 10 bases, J lost 3 bases, and 17 bases lay in between. The CDR3 is CASGGRGLTDTQYF. The CDR3 coding sequence is TGTGCCAGTGGGGGGAGAGGTCTTACAGATACGCAGTATTTT.

J is TRBJ1-1 and V is TRBV4-1, with TRBD1 identical over 7 bases. CDR1 and CDR2 from the germline V gene are MGHRA and YSYEKL. The CDR3 length is 14 residues. The J segment lost 3 bases and the V segment lost 4 bases, leaving 5 bases of the junction unmatched. CDR3 sequence: CASSPGTADTEAFF. The CDR3 nucleotides read TGCGCCAGCAGCCCAGGGACAGCGGACACTGAAGCTTTCTTT.

CDR3 region: CAWSEQLNTGELFF. CDR3 in DNA: TGTGCCTGGAGTGAGCAGCTGAACACCGGGGAGCTGTTTTTT. The V call is TRBV30, the J call TRBJ2-2; no clear D. The CDR3 loop spans 14 amino acids. Trimming took 1 base from V and 1 from J, leaving 7 bases between them. Germline V gene sequence: CDR1 GTSNPN, CDR2 SVGIG (reference sequence).

The CDR3 DNA follows: TGTGCCAGCAGCCCCACGGGGGGCGAATACAATTCACCCCTCCACTTT. It encodes CASSPTGGEYNSPLHF. The chain uses TRBV7-8 and TRBJ1-6; TRBD1 might be the D (6 bases). Germline CDR1 is SGHVS and CDR2 is FQNEAQ. V lost 5 bases and J lost 7, with 18 bases in between. This CDR3 has 16 amino acids. Drawing the rest from reference TRBV7-8 and TRBJ1-6, the complete variable domain is GAGVSQSPRYKVAKRGQDVALRCDPISGHVSLFWYQQALGQGPEFLTYFQNEAQLDKSGLPSDRFFAERPEGSVSTLKIQRTQQEDSAVYLCASSPTGGEYNSPLHFGNGTRLTVT.

In its sample, this clonotype was seen once. The chain recombines TRBV6-2 or TRBV6-3 with TRBJ2-3, with D possibly being TRBD1 or TRBD2 (6 bases each). Trimming pared 4 bases from V and 0 bases from J, leaving 29 bases between. Looked up from germline, CDR1 is MNHEY and CDR2 is SVGEGT. The CDR3 sequence is 21 residues long. This CDR3 reads CASSSLHSERRGRWSTDTQYF. The CDR3 DNA reads TGTGCCAGCAGTTCGCTTCACTCGGAGAGGAGGGGGAGATGGAGCACAGATACGCAGTATTTT.

The rearrangement uses TRBV20-1 and TRBJ2-4; possible D gene TRBD1, 6 bases. The J call may be incorrect, as the DNA end agrees better with TRBJ2-7. CDR1 DFQATT and CDR2 SNEGSKA come from the germline V gene (reference sequence). The CDR3 runs 13 residues. The CDR3 sequence: CSAIDRKVYEQYF. CDR3 nucleotides: TGCAGTGCTATTGACAGGAAGGTCTACGAGCAGTACTTC.

This clonotype appeared a few times. The chain recombines TRBV13 with TRBJ2-5; 11 nucleotides line up with TRBD2. Germline V gives CDR1 PRHDT, CDR2 FYEKMQ (reference sequence). This CDR3 spans 16 amino acids. With 5 bases clipped from V and 1 base from J, the junction kept 6 bases outside the gene matches. The CDR3 region has the DNA TGTGCCAGCAGCGAGCTAGCGGGGGGAGCCCAAGAGACCCAGTACTTC. Its translation is CASSELAGGAQETQYF.

This chain uses TRBV7-9 with TRBJ2-5; D might be TRBD1 or TRBD2, each matching 5 bases. Deletions cut 6 bases from V and 3 bases from J, with 14 bases between. The length of the CDR3 is 14 residues. Germline CDR1 SEHNR, CDR2 FQNEAQ (reference sequence). DNA of the CDR3: TGTGCCAGCAGTCCTTGGGGGAGAGAAGAGACCCAGTACTTC. This encodes CASSPWGREETQYF. Drawing the rest from reference TRBV7-9 and TRBJ2-5, the complete variable domain is DTGVSQNPRHKITKRGQNVTFRCDPISEHNRLYWYRQTLGQGPEFLTYFQNEAQLEKSRLLSDRFSAERPKGSFSTLEIQRTEQGDSAMYLCASSPWGREETQYFGPGTRLLVL.

This clonotype came up many times. The chain's CDR3 is CASSLATYEQYF. The CDR3 coding sequence is TGTGCCAGCAGCTTAGCGACCTACGAGCAGTACTTC. This chain connects TRBV7-2 to TRBJ2-7; D unclear. Trimming pared 0 bases from V and 2 bases from J, leaving 2 bases between. Germline V gene data show CDR1 as SGHTA and CDR2 as FQGNSA. The CDR3 has 12 residues.

This CDR3 is CASSYYHKGQGVTEAFF. CDR3 DNA sequence: TGTGCCAGCAGTTACTACCACAAGGGGCAGGGCGTCACTGAAGCTTTCTTT. This chain uses TRBV6-2 or TRBV6-3 with TRBJ1-1, with D possibly TRBD1 on 5 matching bases. The CDR3 is 17 residues long. The V end lost 1 base, the J end lost 4 bases, and 19 bases lay between the germline ends. Germline-derived CDR1 and CDR2 are MNHEY and SVGEGT.

This clonotype was seen only a few times. The CDR3 sequence is CATSDDSSYEQYF. The CDR3 DNA sequence: TGTGCCACCAGTGACGACAGCTCCTACGAGCAGTACTTC. The genes are TRBV24-1 and TRBJ2-7; D is perhaps TRBD1 (5 bases). The CDR3 has 13 residues. CDR1 KGHDR and CDR2 SFDVKD come from the germline V gene. Trimming shortened V by 4 bases and J by 0 bases, and 6 bases separated the two germline ends.

The chain employs TRBV15 and TRBJ1-5; D is uncertain. This CDR3 contains 8 residues. Germline loops: CDR1 LNHNV, CDR2 YYDKDF (reference sequence). Here the CDR3 reads CSNQPQHF. The DNA for the CDR3 is TGTAGCAATCAGCCCCAGCATTTT.

This clonotype was detected once. Germline is not matched at one junction end, which may reflect a read error. The chain links TRBV7-2 to TRBJ2-7; D gene uncertain. The V gene's germline CDR1 is SGHTA and CDR2 FQGNSA. The CDR3 covers 15 residues. CDR3 amino acids: CVSSLVGEGWYEQYF. The CDR3 nucleotides are TGTGTCAGCAGCTTAGTAGGTGAAGGGTGGTACGAGCAGTACTTC.

The chain joins TRBV6-2 or TRBV6-3 to TRBJ1-5; TRBD1 matches 9 bases. The J segment lost 1 base and the V segment lost 2 bases, leaving 9 bases of the junction unmatched. This CDR3 is 18 amino acids long. Per germline, CDR1 MNHEY and CDR2 SVGEGT. CDR3 protein: CASSYEDRGSGSNQPQHF. The CDR3 coding sequence is TGTGCCAGCAGTTACGAGGACAGGGGAAGCGGGAGCAATCAGCCCCAGCATTTT.